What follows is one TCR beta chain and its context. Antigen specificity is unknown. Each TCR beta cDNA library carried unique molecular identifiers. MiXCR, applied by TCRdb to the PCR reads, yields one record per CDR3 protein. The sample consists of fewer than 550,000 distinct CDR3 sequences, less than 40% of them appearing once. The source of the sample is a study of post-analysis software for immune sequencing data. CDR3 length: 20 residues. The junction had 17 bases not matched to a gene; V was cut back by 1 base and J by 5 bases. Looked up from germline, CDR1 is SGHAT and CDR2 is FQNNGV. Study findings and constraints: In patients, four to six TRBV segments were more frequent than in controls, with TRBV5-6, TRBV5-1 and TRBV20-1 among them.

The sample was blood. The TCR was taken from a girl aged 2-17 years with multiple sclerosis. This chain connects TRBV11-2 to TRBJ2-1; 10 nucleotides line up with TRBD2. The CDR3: CASSLGVKRPGLAMNNEQFF. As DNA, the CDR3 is TGTGCCAGCAGCTTAGGAGTGAAAAGACCGGGACTAGCGATGAACAATGAGCAGTTCTTC.